The present TCR beta chain was sequenced within a study of cytomegalovirus exposure and HLA in healthy donors. The overall study: The same platform was used for the 120 validation repertoires and the 600 to 700 first-cohort repertoires, a later analysis reported.

This table comes from immunoSEQ multiplex PCR, and its TCRdb copy is limited to in-frame clones, with some not included. Of about 110,000 clones in the sample, roughly 89% were seen once. Findings of the study overall: Specific recognition of CMV antigens was confirmed in vitro for a few chains (all CMV-associated). The authors enumerated 150 to 200 TCR beta chains as linked to cytomegalovirus.

This clone was counted once. The antigen is undetermined. The sequencing sample was made of PBMCs. The clonotype originates from a woman under 30 in good health and CMV-seronegative.

The chain's CDR3 is CASSSRGISYEQYF. Here the CDR3 DNA reads TGTGCCAGCAGTAGCAGGGGGATCTCCTACGAGCAGTACTTC. The chain carries TRBV28 and TRBJ2-7, with 7 bases aligning to TRBD1. CDR1 and CDR2 from the germline V gene are MDHEN and SYDVKM. CDR3 size: 14 residues. V shed 5 bases, J shed 0 bases, and the junction held 4 bases outside the gene matches.